These T cell receptor beta chains were read from a single sample in a study of vaccination and CD4 T cells after COVID-19. Via MiXCR, TCRdb re-called the PCR reads, giving one row per CDR3 protein. The table has approximately 9,000 distinct CDR3 sequences, under 35% seen once; the top ten hold about 20%. The antigens for these receptors are not known. Sequencing used CD4+ T cells from blood, cultured in vitro. The receptors shown here come from a human donor in good health. CDR3s include the opening cysteine and the closing phenylalanine or tryptophan. The order of the fields is D gene, V gene, J gene, clone size, CDR3 protein, CDR3 DNA. The D gene is left open where the match is weak. Rows give clone size only sometimes, using once, few, many, or a class for an expanded clone.

>NA|TRBV20-1|TRBJ2-1|NA
CSASGGSPFF
TGCAGTGCTAGTGGAGGATCACCGTTCTTC
>NA|TRBV28|TRBJ2-7|NA
CASRPNGRSYEQYF
TGTGCCAGCAGACCCAACGGGCGGAGCTACGAGCAGTACTTC
>NA|TRBV12-3/TRBV12-4|TRBJ1-2|few
CASSRGAFQGDGYTF
TGTGCCAGCAGCCGTGGGGCCTTTCAAGGGGATGGCTACACCTTC
>TRBD2|TRBV5-6|TRBJ2-3|once
CASSLSWGTSDTDTQYF
TGTGCCAGCAGCTTGTCTTGGGGGACTAGCGACACAGATACGCAGTATTTT
>TRBD2|TRBV6-4|TRBJ2-2|few
CASSDAGLAGTGELFF
TGTGCCAGCAGTGACGCGGGACTAGCGGGAACCGGGGAGCTGTTTTTT
>TRBD1|TRBV2|TRBJ1-5|NA
CASTTTGSQPQHF
TGTGCCAGCACTACGACAGGGAGTCAGCCCCAGCATTTT
>NA|TRBV6-1|TRBJ2-7|NA
CASSSGRGVGYEQYF
TGTGCCAGCTCTTCGGGCAGGGGGGTCGGGTACGAGCAGTACTTC
>NA|TRBV6-1|TRBJ1-1|NA
CASSEPVEAFF
TGTGCCAGCAGTGAACCAGTTGAAGCTTTCTTT
>NA|TRBV27|TRBJ2-6|NA
CASSPSGANVLTF
TGTGCCAGCAGCCCCTCTGGGGCCAACGTCCTGACTTTC
>TRBD1|TRBV19|TRBJ1-2|NA
CAGLRGQGNGYTF
TGTGCCGGCCTCCGGGGACAGGGTAATGGCTACACCTTC
>TRBD1|TRBV19|TRBJ1-1|NA
CASRPGQPLLRAFF
TGTGCCAGTAGACCGGGACAGCCTCTTTTACGAGCTTTCTTT
>NA|TRBV6-1|TRBJ2-1|NA
CASSTHRVAGVGGSYNEQFF
TGTGCCAGCAGCACCCACAGGGTTGCGGGAGTAGGAGGTTCCTACAATGAGCAGTTCTTC
>NA|TRBV27|TRBJ2-6|NA
CASSRQPAGANVLTF
TGTGCCAGCAGCAGACAGCCGGCTGGGGCCAACGTCCTGACTTTC
>TRBD1|TRBV27|TRBJ2-7|NA
CASTTRDRAYEQYF
TGTGCCAGCACAACTCGGGACAGGGCCTACGAGCAGTACTTC
>TRBD2|TRBV27|TRBJ2-1|few
CASSLGTSGRSYNEQFF
TGTGCCAGCAGTTTAGGGACTAGCGGGAGGTCCTACAATGAGCAGTTCTTC
>NA|TRBV6-5|TRBJ2-3|few
CASSFSSIDTQYF
TGTGCCAGCAGTTTCTCCTCAATTGACACGCAGTATTTT
>TRBD2|TRBV20-1|TRBJ2-5|NA
CSARDPRTSGVQETQYF
TGCAGTGCTAGAGATCCCCGGACTAGCGGGGTCCAAGAGACCCAGTACTTC
>TRBD2|TRBV27|TRBJ2-2|NA
CASSTNSLAGANTGELFF
TGTGCCAGCAGTACCAACAGTCTAGCGGGAGCTAACACCGGGGAGCTGTTTTTT
>TRBD2|TRBV4-3|TRBJ2-3|NA
CASSQDGLAGGPSDTQYF
TGCGCCAGCAGCCAAGATGGGCTAGCGGGAGGGCCTTCAGATACGCAGTATTTT
>NA|TRBV28|TRBJ2-3|NA
CASSHADTQYF
TGTGCCAGCAGTCATGCAGATACGCAGTATTTT
>TRBD1|TRBV10-1|TRBJ2-7|few
CASSEPGTGYEQYF
TGCGCCAGCAGTGAACCCGGGACAGGCTACGAGCAGTACTTC
>NA|TRBV20-1|TRBJ1-2|medium-sized
CSARDHQYGYTF
TGCAGTGCTAGAGATCATCAGTATGGCTACACCTTC
>NA|TRBV6-1|TRBJ2-1|NA
CASRSEPGFANEQFF
TGTGCCAGCAGGTCTGAACCGGGTTTCGCCAATGAGCAGTTCTTC
>NA|TRBV20-1|TRBJ2-3|NA
CSVRNTALGTDTQYF
TGCAGTGTTAGAAACACAGCCCTGGGCACAGATACGCAGTATTTT
>TRBD1|TRBV18|TRBJ1-6|NA
CASSFGQGNSPLHF
TGTGCCAGCTCATTTGGACAGGGGAATTCACCCCTCCACTTT
>NA|TRBV2|TRBJ1-2|NA
CASSEGNYGYTF
TGTGCCAGCAGTGAAGGAAACTATGGCTACACCTTC
>NA|TRBV19|TRBJ1-2|few
CASSILQSVNGYTF
TGTGCCAGTAGTATCCTCCAGAGTGTCAATGGCTACACCTTC
>TRBD1|TRBV5-1|TRBJ1-5|NA
CASSLGTGNQPQHF
TGCGCCAGCAGCTTGGGGACAGGGAATCAGCCCCAGCATTTT
>NA|TRBV7-3|TRBJ2-1|NA
CASSLTPRADEQFF
TGTGCCAGCAGCTTAACCCCCAGGGCCGATGAGCAGTTCTTC
>NA|TRBV20-1|TRBJ2-3|few
CSATVVSGSTDTQYF
TGCAGTGCCACAGTCGTTAGCGGCAGCACAGATACGCAGTATTTT
>NA|TRBV20-1|TRBJ2-7|NA
CSARAEGGPYEQYF
TGCAGTGCTAGAGCGGAGGGGGGGCCCTACGAGCAGTACTTC
>NA|TRBV7-9|TRBJ1-5|NA
CASSLNGGAGHNQPQHF
TGTGCCAGCAGCTTAAACGGGGGGGCAGGGCATAATCAGCCCCAGCATTTT
>TRBD1|TRBV28|TRBJ1-5|NA
CASTSFGQAPQHF
TGTGCCAGCACCTCCTTCGGACAGGCGCCCCAGCATTTT
>TRBD2|TRBV7-8|TRBJ2-5|few
CASSFRLAGAGGQETQYF
TGTGCCAGCAGCTTTCGACTAGCGGGCGCCGGGGGACAAGAGACCCAGTACTTC
>NA|TRBV20-1|TRBJ2-1|NA
CSAVGATTTREQFF
TGCAGTGCTGTGGGGGCCACAACCACCCGGGAGCAGTTCTTC
>TRBD1|TRBV2|TRBJ1-1|NA
CASRGTGTGVAFF
TGTGCCAGCAGGGGGACAGGAACAGGGGTAGCTTTCTTT
>TRBD1|TRBV11-2|TRBJ2-2|NA
CASSLGTGLGTGELFF
TGTGCCAGCAGCTTAGGGACAGGGTTGGGCACCGGGGAGCTGTTTTTT
>NA|TRBV11-2|TRBJ2-1|few
CASSIQGSGGYNEQFF
TGTGCCAGCAGCATTCAGGGGTCGGGCGGTTACAATGAGCAGTTCTTC
>NA|TRBV7-2|TRBJ2-1|NA
CASSARSLRGNEQFF
TGTGCCAGCAGCGCCCGATCCCTCCGCGGGAATGAGCAGTTCTTC
>NA|TRBV2|TRBJ2-7|NA
CASSPGFYEQYF
TGTGCCAGCAGTCCGGGGTTCTACGAGCAGTACTTC
>NA|TRBV7-9|TRBJ2-6|NA
CATLHGANVLTF
TGTGCCACCCTCCACGGGGCCAACGTCCTGACTTTC
>NA|TRBV11-1|TRBJ2-7|NA
CASSLAGTQRREQYF
TGTGCCAGCAGCTTAGCGGGGACGCAACGACGGGAGCAGTACTTC
>TRBD2|TRBV4-1|TRBJ2-1|NA
CASSQGAGEYNEQFF
TGCGCCAGCAGCCAAGGAGCGGGAGAGTACAATGAGCAGTTCTTC
>TRBD2|TRBV6-2/TRBV6-3|TRBJ2-2|NA
CASSGGLAGLTNTGELFF
TGTGCCAGCAGTGGGGGACTAGCGGGATTAACGAACACCGGGGAGCTGTTTTTT
>NA|TRBV20-1|TRBJ2-5|few
CSALQSIAAETQYF
TGCAGTGCTCTCCAATCCATAGCTGCCGAGACCCAGTACTTC
>NA|TRBV20-1|TRBJ2-1|medium-sized
CSARTASARREQFF
TGCAGTGCTAGAACGGCTAGCGCACGTAGGGAGCAGTTCTTC
>TRBD1|TRBV2|TRBJ1-2|NA
CASSGGQGGDYGYTF
TGTGCCAGCAGTGGGGGACAGGGGGGGGACTATGGCTACACCTTC
>NA|TRBV11-2|TRBJ2-2|NA
CASSLGSGGELFF
TGTGCCAGCAGCTTGGGCTCGGGCGGGGAGCTGTTTTTT
>NA|TRBV7-8|TRBJ1-6|NA
CASSGPGLGDSPLHF
TGTGCCAGCAGCGGACCGGGACTTGGGGATTCACCCCTCCACTTT
>NA|TRBV27|TRBJ2-5|few
CASSPSGGPSPETQYF
TGTGCCAGCAGTCCCAGTGGAGGCCCGTCTCCGGAGACCCAGTACTTC
>NA|TRBV4-2|TRBJ1-2|NA
CASSQEEAWDAYYGYTF
TGTGCCAGCAGCCAAGAGGAGGCGTGGGATGCGTACTATGGCTACACCTTC
>NA|TRBV20-1|TRBJ2-5|few
CSAPGAGGETQYF
TGCAGTGCGCCGGGGGCCGGCGGGGAGACCCAGTACTTC
>TRBD2|TRBV5-1|TRBJ2-5|NA
CASSLFGSLAGGRETQYF
TGCGCCAGCAGCTTGTTTGGAAGTCTAGCGGGAGGCCGGGAGACCCAGTACTTC
>NA|TRBV9|TRBJ1-2|once
CASSATGSYGYTF
TGTGCCAGCAGCGCAACAGGGAGCTATGGCTACACCTTC
>TRBD1|TRBV28|TRBJ1-4|few
CASSQGGDRATKKLFF
TGTGCCAGCAGCCAGGGAGGCGACAGGGCGACGAAGAAACTGTTTTTT
>NA|TRBV7-3|TRBJ2-3|NA
CASARPGADTQYF
TGTGCCTCAGCGCGCCCTGGGGCAGATACGCAGTATTTT
>TRBD2|TRBV11-1|TRBJ2-1|NA
CASSLGRGLAGYNEQFF
TGTGCCAGCAGCTTAGGGAGGGGACTAGCGGGGTACAATGAGCAGTTCTTC
>NA|TRBV20-1|TRBJ2-7|NA
CSASESYEQYF
TGCAGTGCTAGTGAATCCTACGAGCAGTACTTC
>TRBD1|TRBV29-1|TRBJ1-1|NA
CSVGYRGLENTEAFF
TGCAGCGTGGGCTACAGGGGCCTCGAGAACACTGAAGCTTTCTTT